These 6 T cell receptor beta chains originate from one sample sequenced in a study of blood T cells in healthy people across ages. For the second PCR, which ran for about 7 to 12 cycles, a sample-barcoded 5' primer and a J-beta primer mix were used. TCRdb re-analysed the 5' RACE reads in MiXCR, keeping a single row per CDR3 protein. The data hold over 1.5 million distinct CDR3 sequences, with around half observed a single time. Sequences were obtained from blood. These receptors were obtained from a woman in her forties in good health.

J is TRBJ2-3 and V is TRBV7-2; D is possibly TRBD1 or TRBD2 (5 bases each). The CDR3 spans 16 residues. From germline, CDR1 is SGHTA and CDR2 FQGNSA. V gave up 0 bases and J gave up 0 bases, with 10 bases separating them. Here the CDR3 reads CASSLAGDGSTDTQYF. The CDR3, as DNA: TGTGCCAGCAGCTTAGCGGGGGACGGAAGCACAGATACGCAGTATTTT.

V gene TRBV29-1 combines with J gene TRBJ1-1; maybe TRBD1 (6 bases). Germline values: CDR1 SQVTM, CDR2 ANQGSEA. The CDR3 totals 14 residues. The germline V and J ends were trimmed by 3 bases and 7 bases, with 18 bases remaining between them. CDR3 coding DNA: TGCAGCGTTGAGTTTCAGGGGATATCTTTTGAAGCTTTCTTT. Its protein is CSVEFQGISFEAFF.

CDR3 in amino acids: CASSLGANPGLAAKNNEQFF. In DNA, the CDR3 is TGTGCCAGCAGCTTAGGAGCGAACCCGGGACTAGCGGCGAAGAACAATGAGCAGTTCTTC. This chain joins TRBV11-2 and TRBJ2-1; 11 bases line up with TRBD2. Germline trimming cut 1 base from V and 5 bases from J; bases unmatched to any gene: 16. This CDR3 spans 20 amino acids. From germline, CDR1 is SGHAT and CDR2 FQNNGV.

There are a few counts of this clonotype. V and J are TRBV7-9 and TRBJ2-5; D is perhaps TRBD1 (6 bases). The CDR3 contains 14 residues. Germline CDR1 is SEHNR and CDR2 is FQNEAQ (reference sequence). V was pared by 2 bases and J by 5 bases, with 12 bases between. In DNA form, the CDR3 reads TGTGCCAGCAGCTTACAGGGGTCGGGGGAGACCCAGTACTTC. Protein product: CASSLQGSGETQYF.

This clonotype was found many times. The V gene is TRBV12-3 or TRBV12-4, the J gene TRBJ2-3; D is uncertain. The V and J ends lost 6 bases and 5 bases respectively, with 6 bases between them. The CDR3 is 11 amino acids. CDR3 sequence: CASSAGDTQYF. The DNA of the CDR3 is TGTGCCAGCAGCGCTGGAGATACGCAGTATTTT.

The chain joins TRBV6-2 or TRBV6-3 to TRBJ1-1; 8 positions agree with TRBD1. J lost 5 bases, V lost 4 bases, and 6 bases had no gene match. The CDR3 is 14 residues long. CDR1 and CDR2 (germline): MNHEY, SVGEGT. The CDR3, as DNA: TGTGCCAGCAGTTCTAACAGACAGGGGACTGAAGCTTTCTTT. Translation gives CASSSNRQGTEAFF.